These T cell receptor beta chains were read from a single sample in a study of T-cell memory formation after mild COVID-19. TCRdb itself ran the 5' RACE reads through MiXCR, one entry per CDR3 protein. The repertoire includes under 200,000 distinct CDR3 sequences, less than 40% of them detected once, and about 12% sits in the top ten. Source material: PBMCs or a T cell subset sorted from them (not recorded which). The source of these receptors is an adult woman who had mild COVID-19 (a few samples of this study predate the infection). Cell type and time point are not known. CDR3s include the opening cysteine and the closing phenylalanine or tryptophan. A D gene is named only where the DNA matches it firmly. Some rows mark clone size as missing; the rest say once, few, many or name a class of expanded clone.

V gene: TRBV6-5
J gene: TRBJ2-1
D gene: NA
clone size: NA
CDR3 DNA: TGTGCCAGCAGTTACACGACTAACTACAATGAGCAGTTCTTC
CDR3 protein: CASSYTTNYNEQFF

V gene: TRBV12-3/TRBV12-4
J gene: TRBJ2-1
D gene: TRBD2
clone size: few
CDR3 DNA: TGTGCCAGCAGTAGACGGACTAGCCCCCAATACAATGAGCAGTTCTTC
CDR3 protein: CASSRRTSPQYNEQFF

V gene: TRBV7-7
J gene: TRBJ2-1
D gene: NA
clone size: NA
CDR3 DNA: TGTGCTAGCGGGTTTCAGGGGCGCCATGAGCAGTTCTTC
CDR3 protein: CASGFQGRHEQFF

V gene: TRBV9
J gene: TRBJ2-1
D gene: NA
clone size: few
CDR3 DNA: TGTGCCAGCAGCTCCCCAATGAGGGGGGCGGACAATGAGCAGTTCTTC
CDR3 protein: CASSSPMRGADNEQFF

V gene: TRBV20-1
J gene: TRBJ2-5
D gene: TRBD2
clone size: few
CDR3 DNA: TGCAGTGCCCCGACTAGCGGGGTTCAAGAGACCCAGTACTTC
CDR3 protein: CSAPTSGVQETQYF

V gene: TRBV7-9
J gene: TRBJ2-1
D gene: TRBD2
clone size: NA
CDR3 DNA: TGTGCCAGCAGCCCCCGACAAGCGGGAGGCTCCTACAATGAGCAGTTCTTC
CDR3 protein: CASSPRQAGGSYNEQFF

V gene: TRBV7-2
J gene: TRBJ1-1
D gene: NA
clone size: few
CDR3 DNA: TGTGCCAGCAGCTTCGGTAGTAGTGGGGGCGCAGGGAACACTGAAGCTTTCTTT
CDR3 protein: CASSFGSSGGAGNTEAFF

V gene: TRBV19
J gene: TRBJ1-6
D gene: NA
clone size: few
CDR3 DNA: TGTGCCAGTAAGGGCAATTCACCCCTCCACTTT
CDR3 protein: CASKGNSPLHF

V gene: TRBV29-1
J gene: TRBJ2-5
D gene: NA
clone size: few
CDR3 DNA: TGCAGCGTTGAGTACCTGGGGCTACGGACCCAGTACTTC
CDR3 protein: CSVEYLGLRTQYF

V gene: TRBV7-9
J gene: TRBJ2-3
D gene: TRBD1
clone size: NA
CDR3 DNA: TGTGCCAGCAGTTCTCTGGGGACAGCAAGCACAGATACGCAGTATTTT
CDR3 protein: CASSSLGTASTDTQYF

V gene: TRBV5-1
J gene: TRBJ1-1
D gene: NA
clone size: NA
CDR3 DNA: TGCGCCAGCAGCCCGGCCGGAGGGAACACTGAAGCTTTCTTT
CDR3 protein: CASSPAGGNTEAFF

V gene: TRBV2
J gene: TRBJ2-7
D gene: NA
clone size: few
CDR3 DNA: TGTGCCAGCAGTCCGGGGGAGTTGCGGCAGTACTTC
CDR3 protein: CASSPGELRQYF

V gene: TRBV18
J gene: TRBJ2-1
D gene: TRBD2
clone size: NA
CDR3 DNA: TGTGCCAGCTCTCTTAGGACTAGCGGGGCTTACAATGAGCAGTTCTTC
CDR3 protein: CASSLRTSGAYNEQFF

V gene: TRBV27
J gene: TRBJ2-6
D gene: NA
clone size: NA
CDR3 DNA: TGTGCCAGCAGAACATTCAGGGAGTTCGTGAGTGGGGCCAACGTCCTGACTTTC
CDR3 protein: CASRTFREFVSGANVLTF